Listed below are T cell receptor beta chains from one sample, sequenced in a study of graft-versus-host responses after intestinal transplantation. These receptors' antigens are unknown. Profiling relied on immunoSEQ multiplex PCR, and the TCRdb table lists in-frame clones only, not all of them. The sample holds 30,000 to 35,000 clones; roughly 83% are singletons and the top ten take 15% to 20%. Sequences were derived from unstimulated CD8+ T cells sorted from spleen or lymph node cells, sampled before intestinal transplant. These receptors were obtained from a human donor who received an intestinal transplant. The CDR3 runs from the conserved cysteine through the conserved F or W. D genes are given only for firm matches. Size values are once, few and many counts, or a class for expanded clones, and some rows have none.

j_call cdr3_length d_call v_call clone_size cdr3_aa cdr3_nt
TRBJ2-2 15 NA TRBV15 NA CATSRELLNTGELFF TGTGCCACCAGCAGAGAACTCCTGAACACCGGGGAGCTGTTTTTT
TRBJ2-5 15 NA TRBV7-9 NA CASSSFEDSQETQYF TGTGCCAGCAGCTCCTTTGAGGACAGTCAAGAGACCCAGTACTTC
TRBJ2-7 13 NA TRBV19 NA CASSSLISYEQYF TGTGCCAGTAGTTCACTGATATCCTACGAGCAGTACTTC
TRBJ2-7 15 TRBD2 TRBV19 once CASRSMGGGAHEQYF TGTGCCAGTAGATCGATGGGCGGGGGGGCCCACGAGCAGTACTTC
TRBJ2-7 14 NA TRBV28 NA CASSPKGWSYEQYF TGTGCCAGCAGTCCCAAGGGGTGGTCCTACGAGCAGTACTTC
TRBJ2-1 17 NA TRBV19 NA CASSILYSGDSGNEQFF TGTGCCAGTAGTATCCTCTACTCGGGGGACTCAGGCAATGAGCAGTTCTTC
TRBJ2-7 14 NA TRBV14 many CASSHATGSYEQYF TGTGCCAGCAGCCACGCGACAGGTTCCTACGAGCAGTACTTC
TRBJ2-4 15 NA TRBV4-1 NA CASSQVVAAKNIQYF TGCGCCAGCAGCCAAGTTGTGGCAGCCAAAAACATTCAGTACTTC
TRBJ1-1 16 NA TRBV30 NA CAWSDGVYPVDTEAFF TGTGCCTGGAGTGATGGAGTCTATCCGGTAGATACTGAAGCTTTCTTT
TRBJ2-3 16 NA TRBV6-5 NA CASSYALAKCADTQYF TGTGCCAGCAGTTACGCCCTAGCCAAATGTGCAGATACGCAGTATTTT
TRBJ2-5 16 TRBD2 TRBV4-1 NA CASSQDILAGEETQYF TGCGCCAGCAGCCAAGATATCCTAGCGGGGGAAGAGACCCAGTACTTC
TRBJ2-3 12 NA TRBV10-1 NA CASTASPDTQYF TGCGCCAGCACGGCTAGCCCAGATACGCAGTATTTT
TRBJ2-1 16 TRBD2 TRBV9 NA CASSVEGGRGYNEQFF TGTGCCAGCAGCGTAGAGGGCGGGAGAGGGTACAATGAGCAGTTCTTC
TRBJ2-7 14 NA TRBV28 NA CASSHRGDSYEQYF TGTGCCAGCAGCCACCGGGGTGACTCCTACGAGCAGTACTTC
TRBJ2-1 15 NA TRBV6-5 NA CASTGGSNSYNEQFF TGTGCCAGCACTGGCGGGTCGAACTCCTACAATGAGCAGTTCTTC
TRBJ1-1 14 NA TRBV6-5 NA CASSYSSRGTEAFF TGTGCCAGCAGTTACTCGAGTCGGGGAACTGAAGCTTTCTTT